This T cell receptor (beta chain) was profiled in a study of CD8 T cells in ankylosing spondylitis. TCRdb independently ran MiXCR on the 5' RACE reads; one entry per CDR3 protein. The sample gives roughly 97,000 distinct CDR3 sequences, over 6.5% of which show up once; nearly 10% is in the top ten. Findings and caveats of the study: CD8+ disease-linked clones were present at relatively low frequencies in blood. Some of the motif variants had earlier been found in reactive arthritis patients' fluid and blood. A motif of 7 or 8 highly homologous TCR beta variants was seen as apparently characteristic of ankylosing spondylitis blood.

This clonotype was counted at least ten times. What it binds is unknown. The clonotype originates from a male donor with ankylosing spondylitis or in good health (not recorded which). The specimen was blood, either unsorted or a sorted T cell fraction (not recorded which).

The CDR3 region has the DNA TGTGCCAGCAGCTTCACGGGGTATGGCACTGAAGCTTTCTTT. Amino acids: CASSFTGYGTEAFF. The genes are TRBV9 and TRBJ1-1; D is unclear. Trimming stripped 4 bases from V and 4 bases from J, with 14 bases between. The CDR3 contains 14 residues. CDR1 is SGDLS and CDR2 is YYNGEE in the germline V gene.